These 18 T cell receptor beta chains were all obtained from the same sample, sequenced in a study of T cell responses to AZD1222 COVID-19 vaccine. Data came from immunoSEQ multiplex PCR; TCRdb stores just in-frame clones and leaves some out. The repertoire holds about 130,000 clones, with roughly 87% as singletons. This specimen consisted of peripheral blood, obtained 28 days after the second AZD1222 dose. These receptors all stem from an adult who received the AZD1222 COVID-19 vaccine.

The gene calls are TRBV4-2 and TRBJ1-4; 10 bases line up with TRBD1. CDR1 LGHNA and CDR2 YNFKEQ come from the germline V gene. V trimming: 4 bases; J trimming: 2 bases; junction bases outside the gene matches: 7. The length of the CDR3 is 17 residues. CDR3 loop: CASSPWGQGSTNEKLFF. For the CDR3, the DNA is TGTGCCAGCAGCCCTTGGGGACAGGGGAGTACTAATGAAAAACTGTTTTTT.

The rearrangement uses TRBV7-2 and TRBJ2-5, with 7 bases matching TRBD2. This CDR3 contains 15 residues. Germline CDR1 reads SGHTA; CDR2 reads FQGNSA. V trimming: 3 bases; J trimming: 4 bases; junction bases outside the gene matches: 8. DNA for the CDR3: TGTGCCAGCAGCTTCGGTAGTGGGGGGGTAGAGACCCAGTACTTC. This sequence encodes CASSFGSGGVETQYF.

The chain combines TRBV7-8 with TRBJ2-1; a possible D gene is TRBD2 (6 bases). The CDR3 has 16 residues. Germline V gives CDR1 SGHVS, CDR2 FQNEAQ. V lost 4 bases and J lost 1, with 14 bases in between. CDR3 sequence: CASSSGASVSYNEQFF. DNA of the CDR3: TGTGCCAGCAGCTCCGGTGCTAGCGTATCCTACAATGAGCAGTTCTTC.

The chain has TRBV27 and TRBJ2-7; 8 bases map to TRBD2. Germline V lookup: CDR1 MNHEY, CDR2 SMNVEV (reference sequence). This CDR3 comprises 19 residues. J was trimmed by 6 bases and V by 2 bases; bases with no gene match: 21. The CDR3 sequence: CASSLRFGSLSGNSGEQYF. The CDR3 DNA sequence: TGTGCCAGCAGTTTACGGTTCGGGAGTCTTAGCGGGAATTCGGGCGAGCAGTACTTC.

This clone was seen once. This chain uses TRBV11-2 with TRBJ1-2; D is possibly TRBD1 (5 bases). This CDR3 has 14 residues. Germline CDR1 SGHAT, CDR2 FQNNGV. Trimming cost V 0 bases and J 8 bases, with 13 bases left between them. CDR3 residues: CASSLDRGGEGYTF. The CDR3 nucleotides read TGTGCCAGCAGCTTAGATCGGGGAGGGGAAGGCTACACCTTC.

This clone was counted a few times. The genes are TRBV5-4 and TRBJ2-7; 7 nucleotides agree with TRBD2. The germline CDR1 and CDR2 sequences are SGHNT and YYREEE (reference sequence). The CDR3 covers 15 residues. The junction had 7 bases not matched to a gene; V was cut back by 2 bases and J by 2 bases. This chain's CDR3 is CASSFGGRRTYEQYF. CDR3 coding DNA: TGTGCCAGCAGCTTCGGGGGGAGGAGGACCTACGAGCAGTACTTC.

The chain joins TRBV30 to TRBJ1-5, with unresolved D. Looked up from germline, CDR1 is GTSNPN and CDR2 is SVGIG (reference sequence). Trimming took off 2 bases at V and 3 bases at J, with 8 bases between the two ends. The length of the CDR3 is 13 residues. The CDR3: CAWSSTLNQPQHF. The CDR3 DNA reads as TGTGCCTGGAGTAGTACCCTCAATCAGCCCCAGCATTTT.

The chain combines TRBV30 with TRBJ2-7; D might be TRBD1 or TRBD2, each matching 5 bases. There are 14 residues in the CDR3. CDR1 GTSNPN and CDR2 SVGIG come from the germline V gene (reference sequence). Trimming took off 4 bases at V and 3 bases at J, with 16 bases between the two ends. The CDR3 nucleotides read TGTGCCTGGAATCCCGGGACGGGGTTCTACGAGCAGTACTTC. Encoded protein: CAWNPGTGFYEQYF. The full variable domain, rest sourced from reference TRBV30 and TRBJ2-7, is SQTIHQWPATLVQPVGSPLSLECTVEGTSNPNLYWYRQAAGRGLQLLFYSVGIGQISSEVPQNLSASRPQDRQFILSSKKLLLSDSGFYLCAWNPGTGFYEQYFGPGTRLTVT.

This chain joins TRBV11-2 and TRBJ2-3, with 11 bases fitting TRBD2. This CDR3 region has 16 residues. Per the germline V gene, CDR1 is SGHAT and CDR2 is FQNNGV. Trimming cost V 7 bases and J 5 bases; bases outside gene matches: 11. For the CDR3, the DNA is TGTGCCAGCACCCTCCTGGTAGCGGGAGGGGTAGATACGCAGTATTTT. Amino acid sequence: CASTLLVAGGVDTQYF.

The chain carries TRBV27 and TRBJ2-7; the D is unclear. Germline-derived CDR1 and CDR2 are MNHEY and SMNVEV (reference sequence). The CDR3 sequence is 13 residues long. Trimming shortened V by 4 bases and J by 7 bases, and 14 bases separated the two germline ends. CDR3 coding DNA: TGTGCCAGCAGTTCCCTCTATTCAAGTGAGCAGTACTTC. The encoded protein is CASSSLYSSEQYF.

The chain couples TRBV16 to TRBJ1-5; 10 bases agree with TRBD1. Unmatched junction bases numbered 8, after V lost 6 bases and J lost 6 bases. Per the germline V gene, CDR1 is KGHSY and CDR2 is FQNENV. CDR3 length equals 15 residues. The CDR3 sequence: CASSNGDRGTQPQHF. In DNA form, the CDR3 reads TGTGCCAGCAGTAACGGGGACAGGGGCACTCAGCCCCAGCATTTT.

The V and J genes are TRBV4-2 and TRBJ1-3; D possibly corresponds to TRBD1 (5 bases). V dropped 2 bases and J dropped 6 bases, with 11 bases sitting between them. Germline CDR1 and CDR2: LGHNA and YNFKEQ. CDR3 length: 14 amino acids. This CDR3 reads CASSQLKGANTIYF. The DNA of the CDR3 is TGTGCCAGCAGCCAACTCAAAGGGGCAAACACCATATATTTT.

This chain uses TRBV7-2 with TRBJ1-5; D is uncertain. V was trimmed by 1 base and J by 4 bases, leaving 5 bases between them. The CDR3 totals 13 residues. In germline, CDR1 is SGHTA, CDR2 FQGNSA. This chain's CDR3 is CASSLVGNQPQHF. Written as DNA, the CDR3 is TGTGCCAGCAGCTTAGTCGGAAATCAGCCCCAGCATTTT. Drawing the rest from reference TRBV7-2 and TRBJ1-5, the complete variable domain is GAGVSQSPSNKVTEKGKDVELRCDPISGHTALYWYRQSLGQGLEFLIYFQGNSAPDKSGLPSDRFSAERTGGSVSTLTIQRTQQEDSAVYLCASSLVGNQPQHFGDGTRLSIL.

The rearrangement joins TRBV2 to TRBJ1-3; D possibly corresponds to TRBD1 (5 bases). The CDR3 extends over 14 amino acids. In germline, CDR1 is SNHLY, CDR2 FYNNEI. V was shortened by 7 bases and J by 4 bases, with 14 bases between the two germline ends. CDR3 protein: CASIKEAGGNTIYF. The CDR3 DNA reads TGTGCCAGCATTAAGGAGGCAGGGGGAAACACCATATATTTT.

This rearrangement joins TRBV7-9 to TRBJ2-7; TRBD1 matches 8 bases. CDR3 length: 12 residues. V shed 5 bases, J shed 6 bases, and the junction held 3 bases outside the gene matches. Germline lookup yields CDR1 SEHNR and CDR2 FQNEAQ (reference sequence). The CDR3 spells CASSKQGGEQYF. DNA for the CDR3: TGTGCCAGCAGCAAACAGGGGGGCGAGCAGTACTTC.

The chain combines TRBV2 with TRBJ1-1; D might be TRBD1 (6 bases). The CDR3 runs to 14 residues. The germline CDR1 and CDR2 sequences are SNHLY and FYNNEI. Trimming cost V 5 bases and J 0 bases, with 10 bases left between them. The CDR3 DNA follows: TGTGCCAGCAGTATACAGGGATTGAACACTGAAGCTTTCTTT. It translates to CASSIQGLNTEAFF.

The V gene is TRBV7-2, the J gene TRBJ1-6; D is unclear. V lost 7 bases and J lost 0, with 13 bases in between. The V gene's germline CDR1 is SGHTA and CDR2 FQGNSA. The CDR3 contains 16 residues. The CDR3 loop is CASTKGRSSYNSPLHF. The CDR3 bases are TGTGCCAGCACGAAGGGCCGGAGCTCCTATAATTCACCCCTCCACTTT.

The rearrangement joins TRBV29-1 to TRBJ2-1; 14 bases map to TRBD2. V lost 2 bases to trimming and J lost 9 bases; unmatched junction nucleotides: 6. Germline V gene lookup returns CDR1 SQVTM and CDR2 ANQGSEA. The CDR3 contains 15 residues. The CDR3 spells CSVERGTSGGGEQFF. The CDR3 nucleotides are TGCAGCGTTGAACGTGGGACTAGCGGGGGCGGTGAGCAGTTCTTC.